These 9 T cell receptor beta chains were sequenced from one sample in a study of control samples from healthy donors and cancer patients. Profiling relied on immunoSEQ multiplex PCR, and the TCRdb table lists in-frame clones only, not all of them. Of around 230,000 clones listed, 90% to 95% are singletons. The specimen sequenced was blood. The receptors were gathered from a man in his fifties or sixties in good health.

As to this clone: Other nucleotide sequences in the sample specify the same CDR3. The CDR3 DNA reads TGTGCCAGTAGTATGGGGGGGCGCGAAGAAAAACTGTTTTTT. This sequence encodes CASSMGGREEKLFF. The gene calls are TRBV19 and TRBJ1-4; D possibly corresponds to TRBD1 (6 bases). Germline CDR1 reads LNHDA; CDR2 reads SQIVND (reference sequence). CDR3 length: 14 amino acids. The germline V and J ends were trimmed by 3 bases and 8 bases, with 13 bases remaining between them.

This chain connects TRBV18 to TRBJ2-1; D is undetermined. V was pared by 2 bases and J by 10 bases, with 9 bases between. Germline CDR1 KGHSH, CDR2 LQKENI. CDR3 length equals 12 residues. The CDR3 DNA reads TGTGCCAGCTCACCAGACCAGCTGGAGCAGTTCTTC. Its translation: CASSPDQLEQFF.

The chain uses TRBV28 and TRBJ2-5; D might be TRBD2 (6 bases). In germline, CDR1 is MDHEN, CDR2 SYDVKM. The CDR3 extends over 13 amino acids. The V gene lost 6 bases and the J gene lost 2 bases, with 10 bases spanning the gap. This CDR3 reads CASSLAAQETQYF. CDR3 in DNA: TGTGCCAGCAGCTTAGCGGCTCAAGAGACCCAGTACTTC.

J is TRBJ1-1 and V is TRBV2; D not resolved. The V gene lost 6 bases and the J gene lost 4 bases, with 6 bases spanning the gap. Per the germline V gene, CDR1 is SNHLY and CDR2 is FYNNEI. CDR3 length: 11 residues. This CDR3 is CASRSSTEAFF. The CDR3 coding sequence is TGTGCCAGCAGAAGCAGCACTGAAGCTTTCTTT. Using reference TRBV2 and TRBJ1-1 for the parts outside the CDR3, the full variable domain is EPEVTQTPSHQVTQMGQEVILRCVPISNHLYFYWYRQILGQKVEFLVSFYNNEISEKSEIFDDQFSVERPDGSNFTLKIRSTKLEDSAMYFCASRSSTEAFFGQGTRLTVV.

The rearrangement uses TRBV28 and TRBJ1-4; D may be TRBD1 (5 bases). Germline-derived CDR1 and CDR2 are MDHEN and SYDVKM. Trimming left V 2 bases short and J 4 bases short, with 8 bases between. The CDR3 is made up of 14 amino acids. CDR3 nucleotide sequence: TGTGCCAGCAGTTTACGACAGTTTAATGAAAAACTGTTTTTT. Amino acids: CASSLRQFNEKLFF.

The V call is TRBV19, the J call TRBJ1-1; the D is unclear. The CDR3 loop spans 14 amino acids. Germline V lookup: CDR1 LNHDA, CDR2 SQIVND (reference sequence). V gave up 6 bases and J gave up 1 base, with 12 bases separating them. The CDR3 nucleotides are TGTGCCAGTAGCAACAGAGCCCCGAACACTGAAGCTTTCTTT. Its translation: CASSNRAPNTEAFF.

This clone was seen once. This chain joins TRBV6-2 or TRBV6-3 and TRBJ1-6; D unresolved. CDR3 length equals 14 residues. V was clipped by 1 base and J by 10 bases, with 11 bases between them. Germline assignment: CDR1 MNHEY and CDR2 SVGEGT. The CDR3 protein is CASSYYWADSPLHF. CDR3 DNA sequence: TGTGCCAGCAGTTACTATTGGGCTGACTCACCCCTCCACTTT.

The V and J genes are TRBV28 and TRBJ1-5, with D perhaps TRBD1 (6 bases). The CDR3 contains 14 residues. With 3 bases removed from V and 4 bases from J, the gap between germline ends came to 10 bases. CDR1 and CDR2 (germline): MDHEN, SYDVKM. The chain's CDR3 is CASSFTQGNQPQHF. DNA for the CDR3: TGTGCCAGCAGTTTTACACAGGGAAATCAGCCCCAGCATTTT.

The chain recombines TRBV10-3 with TRBJ2-6; no firm D call. CDR1 is ENHRY, CDR2 SYGVKD, per germline. This CDR3 is built from 16 residues. The germline V and J ends were trimmed by 8 bases and 1 base, with 15 bases remaining between them. CDR3 DNA sequence: TGTGCCATCCGCCAGTCCGTCCTGTCTGGGGCCAACGTCCTGACTTTC. Its protein product is CAIRQSVLSGANVLTF.